The 11 T cell receptor beta chains below all came from one sample that was sequenced in a study of blood T cells in healthy people across ages. It was with a sample-barcoded 5' primer and a J-beta primer mix that a second PCR of roughly 7 to 12 cycles was run. TCRdb re-derived calls from the 5' RACE reads in MiXCR, one entry per CDR3 protein. The sample lists about 1.6 million distinct CDR3 sequences, roughly 30% occurring once. Specimen: blood. These receptors originate from a woman in her 30s in good health.

This clonotype came up once. One end of the junction does not line up with germline, which may come from a read error. This chain links TRBV27 with TRBJ2-5; D is undetermined. Germline CDR1 reads MNHEY; CDR2 reads SMNVEV (reference sequence). The CDR3 runs to 16 residues. CDR3 DNA sequence: TGTGCCAGCAGTCTCAAATCTCTAGTCACCCAAGTGACCCAGTACTTC. It codes for CASSLKSLVTQVTQYF.

The chain couples TRBV9 to TRBJ2-1; D gene unclear. The germline V gene has CDR1 SGDLS and CDR2 YYNGEE. The CDR3 consists of 15 residues. V lost 2 bases, J lost 4 bases, and 13 bases lay in between. The CDR3 nucleotides are TGTGCCAGCAGCGTTACCCAGGACCGATACAATGAGCAGTTCTTC. This sequence encodes CASSVTQDRYNEQFF.

The rearrangement uses TRBV7-9 and TRBJ1-2, with D perhaps TRBD1 (6 bases). Germline CDR1 SEHNR, CDR2 FQNEAQ (reference sequence). The CDR3 has 14 residues. The V gene lost 5 bases and the J gene lost 6 bases, with 16 bases spanning the gap. CDR3 loop: CASSGETGRHGYTF. CDR3 nucleotides: TGTGCCAGCAGCGGAGAAACAGGGCGCCATGGCTACACCTTC.

The chain links TRBV4-2 to TRBJ2-1; weak D call: TRBD2 (5 bases). The CDR3 contains 16 residues. The ends were cut back, 4 bases at V and 6 bases at J, with 19 bases in the middle. In germline, CDR1 is LGHNA, CDR2 YNFKEQ. Here the CDR3 reads CASSPLTSRVGNEQFF. CDR3 bases: TGTGCCAGCAGCCCCCTTACTAGTCGGGTGGGCAATGAGCAGTTCTTC.

The chain links TRBV4-1 to TRBJ2-5, with TRBD1 as a possible D gene (6 bases). In germline, CDR1 is MGHRA, CDR2 YSYEKL. Trimming took off 3 bases at V and 1 base at J, with 12 bases between the two ends. CDR3 length: 15 amino acids. The CDR3, as DNA: TGCGCCAGCAGCCACTTACAGGGTCGCCAAGAGACCCAGTACTTC. It specifies CASSHLQGRQETQYF.

The chain joins TRBV7-6 to TRBJ1-4; possibly TRBD1 for D (6 bases). The CDR3 is made up of 12 amino acids. CDR1 and CDR2 (germline): SGHVS, FNYEAQ. The V end lost 6 bases, the J end lost 11 bases, and 13 bases lay between the germline ends. CDR3 coding DNA: TGTGCCAGCAGGGCGGGGGGCCAGAAACTGTTTTTT. Protein sequence: CASRAGGQKLFF.

The CDR3 DNA follows: TGTGCCAGCAGCGGCGGAGGGGACGGTGGGACCTTCTACGAGCAGTACTTC. This gives the protein CASSGGGDGGTFYEQYF. The V and J genes are TRBV7-2 and TRBJ2-7; perhaps TRBD2 as D (6 bases). CDR3 length equals 17 residues. Trimming stripped 5 bases from V and 3 bases from J, with 23 bases between. The germline V gene has CDR1 SGHTA and CDR2 FQGNSA.

The chain uses TRBV4-2 and TRBJ2-3; 12 bases match TRBD2. The trim removed 0 bases at V and 10 bases at J, leaving 14 bases unmatched. This CDR3 is built from 18 residues. Germline-derived CDR1 and CDR2 are LGHNA and YNFKEQ. The CDR3: CASSQEVETSGSSWAQYF. The CDR3 DNA sequence: TGTGCCAGCAGCCAAGAGGTCGAGACTAGCGGGAGCTCGTGGGCGCAGTATTTT.

This clonotype was detected only a few times. The J gene is TRBJ2-5, the V gene TRBV27; D gene unclear. Trimming pared 3 bases from V and 2 bases from J, leaving 10 bases between. The V gene's germline CDR1 is MNHEY and CDR2 SMNVEV (reference sequence). This CDR3 is built from 14 residues. CDR3 in amino acids: CASSLSRPQETQYF. CDR3 bases: TGTGCCAGCAGTTTGAGTCGCCCACAAGAGACCCAGTACTTC.

The chain uses TRBV5-1 and TRBJ2-5; D is unresolved. CDR1 is SGHRS, CDR2 YFSETQ, per germline. Trimming took 0 bases from V and 2 from J, leaving 8 bases between them. CDR3 length: 14 amino acids. In DNA form, the CDR3 reads TGCGCCAGCAGCTTGGCCGACACTCAAGAGACCCAGTACTTC. Amino acids: CASSLADTQETQYF.

The V call is TRBV5-4, the J call TRBJ2-1, with TRBD2 matching 11 bases. This CDR3 contains 15 residues. The junction had 8 bases not matched to a gene; V was cut back by 4 bases and J by 8 bases. The V gene's germline CDR1 is SGHNT and CDR2 YYREEE (reference sequence). The chain's CDR3 is CASSQTSGTSHEQFF. CDR3 DNA sequence: TGTGCCAGCAGCCAGACTAGCGGGACTTCCCATGAGCAGTTCTTC.